Following are 10 T cell receptor beta chains from one sample sequenced in a study of CD8+ T cells in alopecia areata. cDNA reverse transcribed from extracted RNA served as the sequencing template. The repertoire was sequenced with immunoSEQ multiplex PCR; TCRdb's copy has only in-frame clones and lacks some. The repertoire holds tens of thousands of clones, less than 65% seen once, with more than 15% in the top ten. The sequenced sample consisted of NKG2D-high CD8+ T cells sorted from blood. Receptors were obtained from a human donor with alopecia areata.

A note on this clone: The same CDR3 arises from other DNA sequences in this sample as well. The chain joins TRBV7-9 to TRBJ2-7; the D gene could be TRBD1 or TRBD2 (6 bases each). The CDR3 spans 16 residues. V lost 4 bases and J 2 bases, leaving 18 bases between the germline ends. Germline CDR1 SEHNR, CDR2 FQNEAQ (reference sequence). The DNA for the CDR3 is TGTGCCAGCAGCTCGGGGGCTTTACGGAGCCCCTACGAGCAGTACTTC. This gives the protein CASSSGALRSPYEQYF.

In this sample, this clone turned up a few times. J is TRBJ1-5 and V is TRBV28; unclear D gene. Trimming shortened V by 2 bases and J by 4 bases, and 9 bases separated the two germline ends. Germline assignment: CDR1 MDHEN and CDR2 SYDVKM. The CDR3 loop spans 14 amino acids. CDR3 bases: TGTGCCAGCAGTTTAGGGATTTCTAATCAGCCCCAGCATTTT. This sequence encodes CASSLGISNQPQHF. Looking up the rest from reference TRBV28 and TRBJ1-5 gives the full variable domain: DVKVTQSSRYLVKRTGEKVFLECVQDMDHENMFWYRQDPGLGLRLIYFSYDVKMKEKGDIPEGYSVSREKKERFSLILESASTNQTSMYLCASSLGISNQPQHFGDGTRLSIL.

The rearrangement links TRBV6-5 to TRBJ2-7, with 7 bases aligning to TRBD1. The CDR3 is 16 residues long. Trimming took 0 bases from V and 3 from J; bases not matched to a gene: 8. Germline V lookup: CDR1 MNHEY, CDR2 SVGAGI. CDR3 nucleotides: TGTGCCAGCAGTTACTCGTCTGGGACAGTGAACTACGAGCAGTACTTC. It translates to CASSYSSGTVNYEQYF.

This clone has more than one count but fewer than ten. CDR3 coding DNA: TGTGCCAGTAGTTATAGCAATGAGCAGTTCTTC. Its protein is CASSYSNEQFF. The V gene is TRBV19, the J gene TRBJ2-1; no reliable D call. Germline V gene lookup returns CDR1 LNHDA and CDR2 SQIVND (reference sequence). Trimming took off 5 bases at V and 6 bases at J, with 5 bases between the two ends. This CDR3 has 11 amino acids.

This clone was observed a few times. The V gene is TRBV2, the J gene TRBJ2-7; D may be TRBD1 (6 bases). The germline V gene encodes CDR1 SNHLY and CDR2 FYNNEI. This CDR3 comprises 14 residues. The CDR3 sequence is CATETGSRGYEQYF. The CDR3 nucleotides are TGTGCGACAGAAACAGGGAGTAGAGGCTACGAGCAGTACTTC.

A few counts support this clone. The rearrangement uses TRBV14 and TRBJ2-1, with D possibly matching TRBD2 (6 bases). V lost 1 base and J 8 bases, leaving 15 bases between the germline ends. Germline V lookup: CDR1 SGHDN, CDR2 FVKESK. This CDR3 comprises 15 residues. CDR3 residues: CASSQGTSYGDEQFF. The CDR3 DNA follows: TGTGCCAGCAGCCAAGGTACTAGCTACGGCGATGAGCAGTTCTTC.

The chain has TRBV11-2 and TRBJ1-1; D unresolved. This CDR3 has 17 amino acids. The V gene's germline CDR1 is SGHAT and CDR2 FQNNGV. Between the trimmed V and J ends, which lost 1 base and 1 base, there was a span of 16 bases. Here the CDR3 DNA reads TGTGCCAGCAGCTTAGTGGCGTGGGAGTCGGAGAACACTGAAGCTTTCTTT. Protein product: CASSLVAWESENTEAFF.

This clone has just one count. The gene calls are TRBV4-1 and TRBJ1-1; D is uncertain. Trimming cost V 4 bases and J 5 bases, with 14 bases left between them. CDR1 and CDR2 from the germline V gene are MGHRA and YSYEKL. The CDR3 consists of 14 residues. The CDR3 DNA sequence: TGCGCCAGCAGCCCCCACGGCGGGGAGACTGAAGCTTTCTTT. Its translation is CASSPHGGETEAFF.

In its sample, this clone ranks as medium-sized (0.01 to 0.1%). This chain links TRBV21-1 with TRBJ1-1; the DNA was not used to check the table's D call, TRBD1. TRBV21-1 is assigned pseudogene status. The CDR3 extends over 10 amino acids. The CDR3 DNA sequence: TGTGCCAGCAGCGACATTGGAGCTTTCTTT. This gives the protein CASSDIGAFF.

The sample holds one count of this clone. The J gene is TRBJ2-2, the V gene TRBV27; D possibly corresponds to TRBD2 (6 bases). The CDR3 has 18 residues. The V gene lost 0 bases and the J gene lost 2 bases, with 16 bases spanning the gap. Germline V lookup: CDR1 MNHEY, CDR2 SMNVEV (reference sequence). The CDR3 spells CASSLSLRLGGNTGELFF. CDR3 DNA sequence: TGTGCCAGCAGTTTATCCTTAAGGCTCGGGGGAAACACCGGGGAGCTGTTTTTT.